Shown below are 21 T cell receptor beta chains from a single sample sequenced in a study of technical replicates of blood from a few donors. TCRdb's copy holds only in-frame clones and misses some; the assay was immunoSEQ multiplex PCR. The sample lists under 100,000 clones, 90% to 98% occurring once. The specimen sequenced was T cells isolated from PBMCs. These receptors originate from a human donor in good health.

The chain couples TRBV7-2 to TRBJ1-5; D not certain. The V and J ends lost 4 bases and 7 bases respectively, with 14 bases between them. Germline assignment: CDR1 SGHTA and CDR2 FQGNSA. The CDR3 runs 14 residues. The CDR3 nucleotides read TGTGCCAGCAGCTCCGCGGCATCGGGGCAGCCCCAGCATTTT. It translates to CASSSAASGQPQHF.

The chain uses TRBV9 and TRBJ2-5; weak D call: TRBD2 (6 bases). The CDR3 totals 17 residues. Germline V gene lookup returns CDR1 SGDLS and CDR2 YYNGEE. The V end was cut by 1 base, the J end by 4 bases, with 20 bases between. In nucleotides, the CDR3 is TGTGCCAGCAGCGTAAATATAGGGACTCTTACAGGAGAGACCCAGTACTTC. This gives the protein CASSVNIGTLTGETQYF.

The CDR3 reads CAIRKGQGLDEQYF. The DNA of the CDR3 is TGTGCCATCAGAAAGGGACAGGGGTTGGACGAGCAGTACTTC. V is TRBV10-3 and J is TRBJ2-7; 10 bases are shared with TRBD1. With 6 bases clipped from V and 5 bases from J, the junction kept 7 bases outside the gene matches. Germline V gene sequence: CDR1 ENHRY, CDR2 SYGVKD. CDR3 length: 14 residues.

The V and J genes are TRBV28 and TRBJ1-2; D remains ambiguous. Germline CDR1 reads MDHEN; CDR2 reads SYDVKM. The CDR3 is 13 amino acids. V lost 2 bases to trimming and J lost 4 bases, with 8 bases between them. The CDR3 loop is CASSLVQPYGYTF. Here the CDR3 DNA reads TGTGCCAGCAGTTTAGTACAGCCCTATGGCTACACCTTC.

The rearrangement uses TRBV9 and TRBJ2-7; perhaps TRBD1 as D (5 bases). This CDR3 has 17 amino acids. Germline loops: CDR1 SGDLS, CDR2 YYNGEE. V was clipped by 0 bases and J by 0 bases, with 16 bases between them. The CDR3 DNA sequence: TGTGCCAGCAGCGTAGGGGATCCAGGGATCCCCTCCTACGAGCAGTACTTC. It is translated as CASSVGDPGIPSYEQYF.

The chain links TRBV6-5 to TRBJ1-1; D perhaps matches TRBD1 (6 bases). The germline V and J ends were trimmed by 5 bases and 0 bases, with 13 bases remaining between them. The length of the CDR3 is 15 residues. Germline lookup yields CDR1 MNHEY and CDR2 SVGAGI. CDR3 protein: CASSQQGSMNTEAFF. Written as DNA, the CDR3 is TGTGCCAGCAGTCAACAGGGTTCGATGAACACTGAAGCTTTCTTT.

The chain carries TRBV6-6 and TRBJ2-7, with TRBD1 identical over 10 bases. This CDR3 is built from 14 residues. Trimming at V came to 0 bases and at J to 6 bases, leaving 2 bases not matched to a gene. Germline V gene lookup returns CDR1 MNHNY and CDR2 SVGAGI (reference sequence). The CDR3 DNA reads as TGTGCCAGCAGTTACTCTGGGGACAGGGGCGAGCAGTACTTC. Its protein product is CASSYSGDRGEQYF.

J is TRBJ1-2 and V is TRBV6-6, with 8 positions matching TRBD1. Germline V gene lookup returns CDR1 MNHNY and CDR2 SVGAGI (reference sequence). Losses at the gene ends were 5 bases for V and 4 bases for J; bases not matched to a gene: 3. This CDR3 comprises 13 residues. CDR3 region: CASSPDRGYGYTF. CDR3 nucleotides: TGTGCCAGCAGTCCCGACAGGGGCTATGGCTACACCTTC.

The rearrangement links TRBV19 to TRBJ2-7; a possible D gene is TRBD2 (6 bases). The CDR3 totals 15 residues. With 3 bases removed from V and 3 bases from J, the gap between germline ends came to 15 bases. Germline V gives CDR1 LNHDA, CDR2 SQIVND (reference sequence). The chain's CDR3 is CASSMAWGDGYEQYF. Written as DNA, the CDR3 is TGTGCCAGTAGTATGGCCTGGGGGGATGGCTACGAGCAGTACTTC. Together with reference TRBV19 and TRBJ2-7, the CDR3 gives the full variable domain: DGGITQSPKYLFRKEGQNVTLSCEQNLNHDAMYWYRQDPGQGLRLIYYSQIVNDFQKGDIAEGYSVSREKKESFPLTVTSAQKNPTAFYLCASSMAWGDGYEQYFGPGTRLTVT.

The chain joins TRBV18 to TRBJ1-4; a possible D gene is TRBD1 (5 bases). Per the germline V gene, CDR1 is KGHSH and CDR2 is LQKENI. The CDR3 totals 14 residues. With 5 bases removed from V and 8 bases from J, the gap between germline ends came to 15 bases. CDR3 nucleotide sequence: TGTGCCAGCTCAGCTGACAGATTGGAGGAAAAACTGTTTTTT. Translating gives CASSADRLEEKLFF.

The CDR3 DNA sequence: TGTGCCAGCAGTTACTTAGGGACAGGGAACACTGAAGCTTTCTTT. Translated, it gives CASSYLGTGNTEAFF. The chain joins TRBV6-5 to TRBJ1-1; 8 bases match TRBD1. The CDR3 contains 15 residues. Losses at the gene ends were 1 base for V and 1 base for J; bases not matched to a gene: 2. Germline CDR1 is MNHEY and CDR2 is SVGAGI.

The chain has TRBV9 and TRBJ1-1, with 8 bases lining up with TRBD1. CDR3 length: 16 amino acids. Germline CDR1 SGDLS, CDR2 YYNGEE. V shed 4 bases and J 0 bases; nucleotides not matched to a gene: 8. CDR3 coding DNA: TGTGCCAGCAGCTCGATGGGACAGGTAATGAACACTGAAGCTTTCTTT. This sequence encodes CASSSMGQVMNTEAFF.

This clone appeared a single time. V is TRBV23-1 and J is TRBJ1-5; 8 bases line up with TRBD1. TRBV23-1 counts as an open reading frame of uncertain function. The trim removed 4 bases at V and 4 bases at J, leaving 9 bases unmatched. This CDR3 comprises 16 residues. This chain's CDR3 is CASSLEQGESNQPQHF. CDR3 coding DNA: TGCGCCAGCAGTCTCGAACAGGGGGAGAGTAATCAGCCCCAGCATTTT.

A few counts support this clone. The chain is built from TRBV29-1 and TRBJ2-2; possible D gene TRBD1, 6 bases. V was cut by 1 base and J by 1 base, with 10 bases left in between. CDR1 and CDR2 (germline): SQVTM, ANQGSEA. The CDR3 length is 15 residues. CDR3: CSVEADSLNTGELFF. CDR3 DNA sequence: TGCAGCGTTGAAGCGGACAGTTTGAACACCGGGGAGCTGTTTTTT.

The chain has TRBV14 and TRBJ2-3; D is unresolved. The germline V and J ends were trimmed by 2 bases and 2 bases, with 5 bases remaining between them. The CDR3 loop spans 13 amino acids. Germline CDR1 reads SGHDN; CDR2 reads FVKESK. As DNA, the CDR3 is TGTGCCAGCAGCCAACTTAACACAGATACGCAGTATTTT. The encoded protein is CASSQLNTDTQYF.

The V and J genes are TRBV28 and TRBJ2-7; TRBD2 agrees at 8 bases. With 5 bases clipped from V and 3 bases from J, the junction kept 6 bases outside the gene matches. Germline CDR1 MDHEN, CDR2 SYDVKM. CDR3 length: 14 residues. Here the CDR3 reads CASSSSGTSYEQYF. CDR3 nucleotide sequence: TGTGCCAGCAGTAGTAGCGGGACCAGCTACGAGCAGTACTTC.

The chain couples TRBV6-5 to TRBJ2-7; 10 bases map to TRBD1. The CDR3 length is 15 residues. The V and J ends lost 4 bases and 3 bases, in that order; junction bases with no gene match: 6. The germline gives CDR1 MNHEY, CDR2 SVGAGI. The CDR3 is CASSLDGTGVYEQYF. CDR3 nucleotides: TGTGCCAGCAGTTTAGACGGGACAGGGGTCTACGAGCAGTACTTC.

The V gene is TRBV18, the J gene TRBJ1-4; 7 bases align to TRBD1. The V gene's germline CDR1 is KGHSH and CDR2 LQKENI. CDR3 length: 13 residues. V lost 1 base, J lost 7 bases, and 0 bases stayed unmatched. CDR3 in DNA: TGTGCCAGCTCACCACGACAGGGTGAAAAACTGTTTTTT. Its translation is CASSPRQGEKLFF.

The chain couples TRBV7-9 to TRBJ1-1; TRBD1 agrees at 8 bases. This CDR3 has 14 amino acids. The germline CDR1 and CDR2 sequences are SEHNR and FQNEAQ (reference sequence). V trimming: 1 base; J trimming: 5 bases; junction bases outside the gene matches: 3. The CDR3 nucleotides read TGTGCCAGCAGCTTAGGACAGGGGAAGACTGAAGCTTTCTTT. Protein: CASSLGQGKTEAFF.

This clone has only one observation. The chain combines TRBV28 with TRBJ2-1; TRBD2 matches at 9 bases. V dropped 7 bases and J dropped 8; count of bases not matched to a gene: 12. The CDR3 totals 15 residues. Germline V gene data show CDR1 as MDHEN and CDR2 as SYDVKM. The CDR3 loop is CASTDSGRLGDEQFF. DNA for the CDR3: TGTGCCAGCACCGATAGCGGGAGATTGGGGGATGAGCAGTTCTTC.

This sequence joins TRBV4-2 and TRBJ2-1, with a tentative D call TRBD2 (6 bases). V was shortened by 4 bases and J by 9 bases, with 16 bases between the two germline ends. This CDR3 has 14 amino acids. Germline V gives CDR1 LGHNA, CDR2 YNFKEQ. CDR3 residues: CASSLGAGPGEQFF. DNA of the CDR3: TGTGCCAGCAGCCTTGGGGCGGGGCCGGGTGAGCAGTTCTTC.